The rows below give T cell receptor beta chains drawn from one sample of a study of blood T cells in healthy people across ages. TCRdb analysed the 5' RACE reads with MiXCR anew, one entry per CDR3 protein. The table shows hundreds of thousands of distinct CDR3 sequences, with about 51% occurring only once. The sequencing input was blood. The receptors were sampled from a woman of 80 years or more in good health. Both conserved end residues are trimmed from each CDR3. The D gene is left open where the match is weak.

J gene | V gene | D gene | CDR3 protein
TRBJ2-4 | TRBV6-2/TRBV6-3 | . | ASSYSGSQNIQY
TRBJ2-1 | TRBV20-1 | . | SASQSNEQF
TRBJ2-1 | TRBV7-9 | TRBD2 | ASSPAGVPYNEQF
TRBJ2-1 | TRBV5-5 | TRBD2 | ASRRGTSGSYNEQF
TRBJ1-1 | TRBV5-6 | TRBD1 | ASSYPSVRDRDTEAF
TRBJ2-7 | TRBV29-1 | TRBD1 | SVELLYRGSYEQY
TRBJ2-1 | TRBV27 | . | ASKAERGNEQF
TRBJ1-2 | TRBV15 | . | VTSRARTLIDGYT
TRBJ2-2 | TRBV6-2/TRBV6-3 | TRBD2 | ASSYSTSANTGELF
TRBJ2-7 | TRBV5-1 | . | ASSLVSGETYEQY
TRBJ2-5 | TRBV29-1 | . | SVERGTETQY
TRBJ2-1 | TRBV29-1 | TRBD2 | SVEVTSGYNEQF
TRBJ2-3 | TRBV28 | . | ASSFPTARTDTQY
TRBJ2-1 | TRBV2 | . | ASSVGIDEQF
TRBJ2-1 | TRBV6-5 | TRBD2 | ASSPIAGGGYNEQF
TRBJ1-1 | TRBV7-6 | . | ASSSGWDTEAF
TRBJ2-5 | TRBV9 | . | ASSVREGGQETQY
TRBJ1-5 | TRBV12-3/TRBV12-4 | . | ASSSGTSGGQPQH
TRBJ2-7 | TRBV7-2 | TRBD1 | ASSSGPGQGNEQY
TRBJ2-3 | TRBV6-6 | TRBD2 | ASSPNPGTSGKDTQY